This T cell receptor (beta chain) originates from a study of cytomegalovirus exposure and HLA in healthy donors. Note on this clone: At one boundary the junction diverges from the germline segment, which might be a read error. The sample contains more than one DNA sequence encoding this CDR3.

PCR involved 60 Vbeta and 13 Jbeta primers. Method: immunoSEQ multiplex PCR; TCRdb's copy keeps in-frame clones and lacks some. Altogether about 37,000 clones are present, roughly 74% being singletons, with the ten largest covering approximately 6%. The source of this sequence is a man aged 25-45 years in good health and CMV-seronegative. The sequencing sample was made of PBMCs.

CDR3 protein: CASSRDSNTEAFF. The CDR3 DNA reads as TGCGCCAGCTCCCGGGACTCGAACACCGAAGCTTTCTTT. The chain employs TRBV10-1 and TRBJ1-1; tentatively, D is TRBD1 (5 bases). Germline lookup yields CDR1 WNHNN and CDR2 SYGVQD (reference sequence). The CDR3 totals 13 residues.